These 6 T cell receptor beta chains originate from one sample sequenced in a study of OX40 agonist ivuxolimab in advanced cancers. Here immunoSEQ multiplex PCR was the method, and the copy in TCRdb shows in-frame clones only, minus some. The repertoire holds 63,000 or so clones, with about nine tenths as singletons. The sample in question was CD4+ or CD8+ T cells sorted from blood, obtained in a trial of the OX40 agonist ivuxolimab. The receptors derive from an adult with an advanced solid tumor such as melanoma, head and neck, liver or kidney cancer.

This clone has a single count. This chain uses TRBV7-2 with TRBJ2-1; tentatively, D is TRBD1 (6 bases). Trimming took 4 bases from V and 4 from J, leaving 14 bases between them. This CDR3 is built from 15 residues. CDR1 and CDR2 from the germline V gene are SGHTA and FQGNSA. CDR3 in amino acids: CASSSPPDSYNEQFF. The CDR3 nucleotides read TGTGCCAGCAGCTCCCCCCCGGACAGTTACAATGAGCAGTTCTTC.

The rearrangement joins TRBV6-1 to TRBJ2-5; TRBD1 aligns across 7 bases. Germline-derived CDR1 and CDR2 are MNHNS and SASEGT. V lost 4 bases and J lost 4; bases outside the gene matches: 3. The CDR3 has 13 amino acids. This chain's CDR3 is CASSGTGAETQYF. CDR3 sequence (DNA): TGTGCCAGCAGTGGTACAGGGGCAGAGACCCAGTACTTC.

The V and J genes are TRBV5-8 and TRBJ1-1, with D uncertain. V was shortened by 4 bases and J by 0 bases, with 10 bases between the two germline ends. The CDR3 runs to 14 residues. CDR1 is SGHTS and CDR2 is YDEGEE in the germline V gene. CDR3 bases: TGTGCCAGCAGCCTGATTGACATGAACACTGAAGCTTTCTTT. It specifies CASSLIDMNTEAFF.

The chain has TRBV5-5 and TRBJ1-1, with D perhaps matching TRBD1 (6 bases). CDR1 is SGHKS and CDR2 is YYEKEE in the germline V gene (reference sequence). The CDR3 is made up of 12 amino acids. V was shortened by 4 bases and J by 7 bases, with 11 bases between the two germline ends. The CDR3 reads CASSLGQLEAFF. For the CDR3, the DNA is TGTGCCAGCAGCCTGGGACAACTTGAAGCTTTCTTT.

This clone was detected only once. The chain employs TRBV9 and TRBJ1-1; the D gene is possibly TRBD1 (5 bases). The CDR3 consists of 14 residues. From germline, CDR1 is SGDLS and CDR2 YYNGEE. V shed 3 bases and J shed 1 base, with 10 bases lying between them. CDR3 DNA sequence: TGTGCCAGCAGCGAATACGGGGGGAACACTGAAGCTTTCTTT. Translated, it gives CASSEYGGNTEAFF.

This rearrangement joins TRBV14 to TRBJ2-7, with TRBD1 matching over 9 bases. Germline CDR1 SGHDN, CDR2 FVKESK. The length of the CDR3 is 16 residues. V lost 4 bases to trimming and J lost 5 bases; unmatched junction nucleotides: 12. The CDR3 DNA sequence: TGTGCCAGCAGCCGATATGGGACAGGGCCGTTGCACGAGCAGTACGTC. It specifies CASSRYGTGPLHEQYV.